These T cell receptor beta chains were read from a single sample in a study of Ad26.COV2.S vaccination and SARS-CoV-2 variants. Profiling relied on immunoSEQ multiplex PCR, and the TCRdb table lists in-frame clones only, not all of them. This sample has 180,000 or so clones, with roughly nine tenths found just once. The specimen comprised peripheral blood, sampled after recovery from COVID-19. The receptor source for this set is a human donor who had recovered from COVID-19. CDR3s include the opening cysteine and the closing phenylalanine or tryptophan. A D gene is named only where the DNA matches it firmly. For some rows the clone size is stated as once, few or many, or as a class when expanded; others skip it.

j_call d_call clone_size v_call cdr3_length cdr3_aa cdr3_nt
TRBJ2-1 NA once TRBV3-1/TRBV3-2 14 CASSPGTSYNEQFF TGTGCCAGCAGCCCAGGCACCTCCTACAATGAGCAGTTCTTC
TRBJ1-5 TRBD1 NA TRBV9 14 CASSAGQGDQPQHF TGTGCCAGCAGCGCCGGACAGGGAGATCAGCCCCAGCATTTT
TRBJ1-2 NA NA TRBV12-2 16 CASRPGGGRGADGYTF TGTGCAAGTCGCCCCGGGGGAGGGAGGGGGGCTGATGGCTACACCTTC
TRBJ2-2 NA NA TRBV2 14 CASSADWDTGELFF TGTGCCAGCAGCGCTGACTGGGACACCGGGGAGCTGTTTTTT
TRBJ2-7 NA NA TRBV7-9 12 CASSRDLHEQYF TGTGCCAGCAGTCGGGACTTACACGAGCAGTACTTC
TRBJ2-3 NA NA TRBV11-2 15 CASSLQGLSTDTQYF TGTGCCAGCAGCTTACAGGGTTTAAGCACAGATACGCAGTATTTT
TRBJ2-3 TRBD1 once TRBV19 13 CASTGGATDTQYF TGTGCCAGTACAGGGGGCGCAACAGATACGCAGTATTTT
TRBJ2-5 TRBD2 NA TRBV5-1 18 CASSGSGTSGGAQETQYF TGCGCCAGCAGCGGATCCGGGACTAGCGGGGGGGCCCAAGAGACCCAGTACTTC
TRBJ2-7 TRBD1 NA TRBV5-1 16 CASSLQPGQGAREQYF TGCGCCAGCAGCCTCCAACCGGGACAGGGGGCGAGAGAGCAGTACTTC
TRBJ1-1 NA NA TRBV12-5 15 CASGLRRGSDTEAFF TGTGCTAGTGGCCTGAGAAGGGGGTCGGACACTGAAGCTTTCTTT
TRBJ2-7 TRBD1 NA TRBV5-4 12 CASGQGNYEQYF TGTGCCAGCGGACAGGGGAATTACGAGCAGTACTTC
TRBJ2-5 NA once TRBV20-1 11 CSAPGLETQYF TGCAGTGCTCCAGGGTTGGAGACCCAGTACTTC
TRBJ1-1 TRBD1 NA TRBV19 13 CASTMITGVQAFF TGTGCCAGTACCATGATTACAGGGGTGCAAGCTTTCTTT
TRBJ2-3 NA few TRBV5-6 13 CASSPGGPDTQYF TGTGCCAGCAGCCCGGGGGGCCCGGATACGCAGTATTTT
TRBJ1-1 TRBD1 once TRBV6-6 14 CASSSGTANTEAFF TGTGCCAGCAGCAGTGGGACAGCGAACACTGAAGCTTTCTTT
TRBJ2-1 TRBD2 NA TRBV9 16 CASSVASGRSYNEQFF TGTGCCAGCAGCGTAGCTAGCGGCCGCTCCTACAATGAGCAGTTCTTC
TRBJ2-1 NA NA TRBV7-9 14 CASSFGVPNNEQFF TGTGCCAGCAGCTTTGGGGTCCCGAACAATGAGCAGTTCTTC
TRBJ1-1 TRBD1 NA TRBV27 14 CASRAQGADTEAFF TGTGCCAGCAGGGCACAGGGGGCCGACACTGAAGCTTTCTTT
TRBJ1-2 NA NA TRBV3-1/TRBV3-2 14 CASSPPGNWDGYTF TGTGCCAGCAGCCCCCCAGGGAATTGGGATGGCTACACCTTC
TRBJ1-5 NA NA TRBV5-6 15 CASSLMGWDNQPQHF TGTGCCAGCAGCTTGATGGGGTGGGACAATCAGCCCCAGCATTTT
TRBJ2-7 TRBD2 NA TRBV5-6 13 CASSLERGDEQYF TGTGCCAGCAGCTTGGAACGGGGGGATGAGCAGTACTTC
TRBJ1-5 TRBD1 NA TRBV27 15 CASSPGQGGGQPQHF TGTGCCAGCAGTCCTGGACAGGGGGGAGGTCAGCCCCAGCATTTT
TRBJ2-7 TRBD1 once TRBV9 14 CASSVGTGSVEQYF TGTGCCAGCAGCGTGGGGACAGGGTCCGTGGAGCAGTACTTC
TRBJ1-6 NA few TRBV9 11 CASSLRGPLHF TGTGCCAGCAGCCTTCGAGGACCCCTCCACTTT
TRBJ2-2 NA NA TRBV13 19 CASSPQGMGERDHAGELFF TGTGCCAGCAGCCCCCAGGGGATGGGGGAGCGCGATCATGCCGGGGAGCTGTTTTTT
TRBJ1-6 NA NA TRBV3-1/TRBV3-2 13 CASSPRGGRALHF TGTGCCAGCAGCCCCAGGGGCGGTAGGGCCCTCCACTTT
TRBJ1-5 NA few TRBV30 15 CAWSVRAPSNQPQHF TGTGCCTGGAGTGTAAGGGCACCTAGCAATCAGCCCCAGCATTTT